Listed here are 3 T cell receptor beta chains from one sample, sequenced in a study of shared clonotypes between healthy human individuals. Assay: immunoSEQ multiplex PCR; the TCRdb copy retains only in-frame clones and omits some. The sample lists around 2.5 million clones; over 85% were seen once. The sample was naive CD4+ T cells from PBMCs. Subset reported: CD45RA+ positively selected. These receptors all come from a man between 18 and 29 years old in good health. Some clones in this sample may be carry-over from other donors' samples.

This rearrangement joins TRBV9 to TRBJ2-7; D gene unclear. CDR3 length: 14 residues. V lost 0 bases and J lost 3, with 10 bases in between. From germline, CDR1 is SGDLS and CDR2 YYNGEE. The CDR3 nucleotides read TGTGCCAGCAGCGTAGCTGTGCAGGACTACGAGCAGTACTTC. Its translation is CASSVAVQDYEQYF.

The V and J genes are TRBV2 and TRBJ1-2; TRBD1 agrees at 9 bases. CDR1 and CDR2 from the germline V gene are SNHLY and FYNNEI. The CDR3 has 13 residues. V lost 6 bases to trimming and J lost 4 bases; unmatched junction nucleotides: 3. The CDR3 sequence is CASRQGAAYGYTF. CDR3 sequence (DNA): TGTGCCAGCAGACAGGGGGCGGCCTATGGCTACACCTTC.

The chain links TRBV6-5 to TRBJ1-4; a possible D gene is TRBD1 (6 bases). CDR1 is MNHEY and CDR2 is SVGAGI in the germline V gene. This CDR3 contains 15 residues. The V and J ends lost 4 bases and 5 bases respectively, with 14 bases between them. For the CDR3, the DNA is TGTGCCAGCAGTTCCGGGGGCGCATCAAATGAAAAACTGTTTTTT. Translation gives CASSSGGASNEKLFF.